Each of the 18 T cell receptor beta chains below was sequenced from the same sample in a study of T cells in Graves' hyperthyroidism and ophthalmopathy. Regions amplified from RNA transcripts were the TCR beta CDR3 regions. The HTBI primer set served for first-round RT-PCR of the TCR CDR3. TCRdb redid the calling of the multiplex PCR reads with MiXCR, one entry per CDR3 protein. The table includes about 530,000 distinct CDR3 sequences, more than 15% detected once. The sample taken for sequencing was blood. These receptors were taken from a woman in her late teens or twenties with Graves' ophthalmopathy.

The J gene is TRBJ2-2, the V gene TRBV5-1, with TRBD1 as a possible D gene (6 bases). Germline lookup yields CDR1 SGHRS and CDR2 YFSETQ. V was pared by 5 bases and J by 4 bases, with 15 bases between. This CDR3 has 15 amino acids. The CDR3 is CASSYRTAGTGELFF. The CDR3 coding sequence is TGCGCCAGCAGTTATCGGACAGCTGGCACCGGGGAGCTGTTTTTT. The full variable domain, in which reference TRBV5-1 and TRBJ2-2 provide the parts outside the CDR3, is KAGVTQTPRYLIKTRGQQVTLSCSPISGHRSVSWYQQTPGQGLQFLFEYFSETQRNKGNFPGRFSGRQFSNSRSEMNVSTLELGDSALYLCASSYRTAGTGELFFGEGSRLTVL.

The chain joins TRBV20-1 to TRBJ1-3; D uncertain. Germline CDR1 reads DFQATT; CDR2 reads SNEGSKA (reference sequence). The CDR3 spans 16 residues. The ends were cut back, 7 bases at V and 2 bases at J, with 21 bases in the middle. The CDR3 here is CSVRGGRARTGNTIYF. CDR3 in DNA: TGCAGTGTACGGGGTGGGCGGGCTCGTACTGGAAACACCATATATTTT.

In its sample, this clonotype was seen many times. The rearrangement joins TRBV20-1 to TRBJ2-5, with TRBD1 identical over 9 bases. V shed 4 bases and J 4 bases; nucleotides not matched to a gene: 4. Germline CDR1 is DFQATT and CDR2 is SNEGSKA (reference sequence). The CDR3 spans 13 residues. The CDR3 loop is CSATTGGVETQYF. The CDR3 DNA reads TGCAGTGCTACAACAGGGGGCGTAGAGACCCAGTACTTC.

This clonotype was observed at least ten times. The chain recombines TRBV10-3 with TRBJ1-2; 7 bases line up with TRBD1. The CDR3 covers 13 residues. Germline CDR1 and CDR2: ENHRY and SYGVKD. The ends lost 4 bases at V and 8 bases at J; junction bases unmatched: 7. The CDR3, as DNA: TGTGCCATCAGTGTGGGGACAGAGGTGGGCTACACCTTC. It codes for CAISVGTEVGYTF.

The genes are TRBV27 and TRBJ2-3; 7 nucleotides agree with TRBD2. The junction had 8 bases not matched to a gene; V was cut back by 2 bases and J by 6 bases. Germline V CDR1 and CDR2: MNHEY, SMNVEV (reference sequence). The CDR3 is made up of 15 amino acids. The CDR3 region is CASSLVAGEGDTQYF. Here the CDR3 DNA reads TGTGCCAGCAGTTTAGTGGCGGGGGAAGGTGATACGCAGTATTTT.

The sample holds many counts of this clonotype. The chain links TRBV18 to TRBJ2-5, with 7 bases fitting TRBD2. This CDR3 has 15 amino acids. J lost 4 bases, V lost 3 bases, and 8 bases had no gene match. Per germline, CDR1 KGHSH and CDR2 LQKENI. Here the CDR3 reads CASSPGGRGRETQYF. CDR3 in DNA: TGTGCCAGCTCACCGGGAGGGCGAGGTCGAGAGACCCAGTACTTC.

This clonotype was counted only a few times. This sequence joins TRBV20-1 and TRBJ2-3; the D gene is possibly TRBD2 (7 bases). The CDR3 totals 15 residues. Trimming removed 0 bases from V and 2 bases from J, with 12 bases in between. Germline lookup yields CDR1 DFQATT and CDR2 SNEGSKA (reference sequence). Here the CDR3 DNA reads TGCAGTGCTAGAGAGGGAGGGGGTCCCACAGATACGCAGTATTTT. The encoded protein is CSAREGGGPTDTQYF.

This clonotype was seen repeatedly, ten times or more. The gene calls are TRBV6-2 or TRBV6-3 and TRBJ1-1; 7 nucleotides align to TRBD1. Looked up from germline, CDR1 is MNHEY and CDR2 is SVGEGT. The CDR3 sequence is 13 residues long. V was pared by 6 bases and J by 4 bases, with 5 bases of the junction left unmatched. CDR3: CASRLTGSTEAFF. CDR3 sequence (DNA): TGTGCCAGCAGGTTGACAGGGTCCACTGAAGCTTTCTTT.

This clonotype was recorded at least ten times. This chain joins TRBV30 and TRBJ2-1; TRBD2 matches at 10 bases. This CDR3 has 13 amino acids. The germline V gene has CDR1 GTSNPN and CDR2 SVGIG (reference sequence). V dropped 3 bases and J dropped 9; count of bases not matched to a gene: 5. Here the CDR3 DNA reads TGTGCCTGGAGAGGAAGCGGGGGGGGTGAGCAGTTCTTC. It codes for CAWRGSGGGEQFF. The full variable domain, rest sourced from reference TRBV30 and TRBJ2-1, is SQTIHQWPATLVQPVGSPLSLECTVEGTSNPNLYWYRQAAGRGLQLLFYSVGIGQISSEVPQNLSASRPQDRQFILSSKKLLLSDSGFYLCAWRGSGGGEQFFGPGTRLTVL.

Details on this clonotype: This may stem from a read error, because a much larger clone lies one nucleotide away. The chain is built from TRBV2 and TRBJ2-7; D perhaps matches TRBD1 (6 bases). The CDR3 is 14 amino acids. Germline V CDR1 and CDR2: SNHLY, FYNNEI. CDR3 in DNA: TGTGCCAGCGGTGAATTCGGGACACCCTACGAGCAGTACTTC. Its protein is CASGEFGTPYEQYF.

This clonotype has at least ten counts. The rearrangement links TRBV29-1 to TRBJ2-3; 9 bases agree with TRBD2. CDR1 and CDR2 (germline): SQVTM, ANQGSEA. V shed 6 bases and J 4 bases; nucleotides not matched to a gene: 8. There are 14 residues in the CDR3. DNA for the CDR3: TGCAGCGTCCGGGAAGCGGGAGGACCAGATACGCAGTATTTT. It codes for CSVREAGGPDTQYF.

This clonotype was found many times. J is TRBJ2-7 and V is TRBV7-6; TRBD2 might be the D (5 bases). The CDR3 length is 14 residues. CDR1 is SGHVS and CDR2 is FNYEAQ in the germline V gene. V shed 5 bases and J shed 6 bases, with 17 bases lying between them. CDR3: CASSPTLAGSEQYF. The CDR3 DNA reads TGTGCCAGCAGCCCAACGCTAGCTGGTTCCGAGCAGTACTTC.

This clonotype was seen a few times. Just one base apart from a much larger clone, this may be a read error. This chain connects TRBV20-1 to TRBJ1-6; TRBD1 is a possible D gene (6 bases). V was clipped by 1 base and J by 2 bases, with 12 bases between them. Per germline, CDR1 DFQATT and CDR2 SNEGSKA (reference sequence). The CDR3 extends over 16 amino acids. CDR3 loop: CSARGVDRAYNSPLHF. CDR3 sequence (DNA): TGCAGTGCTAGAGGTGTGGACAGAGCCTATAATTCACCCCTCCACTTT.

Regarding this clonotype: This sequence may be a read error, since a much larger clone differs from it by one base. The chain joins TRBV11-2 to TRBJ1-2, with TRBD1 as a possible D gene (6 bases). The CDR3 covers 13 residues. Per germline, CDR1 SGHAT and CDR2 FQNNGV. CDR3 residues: CAGSLQQGYGYTF. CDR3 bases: TGTGCCGGCAGCTTGCAGCAGGGGTATGGCTACACCTTC.

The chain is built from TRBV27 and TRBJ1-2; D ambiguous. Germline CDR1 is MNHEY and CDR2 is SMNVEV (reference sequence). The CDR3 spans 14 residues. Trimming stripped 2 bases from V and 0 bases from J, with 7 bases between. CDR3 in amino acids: CASSLKYPNYGYTF. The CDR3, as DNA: TGTGCCAGCAGTTTAAAGTACCCTAACTATGGCTACACCTTC.

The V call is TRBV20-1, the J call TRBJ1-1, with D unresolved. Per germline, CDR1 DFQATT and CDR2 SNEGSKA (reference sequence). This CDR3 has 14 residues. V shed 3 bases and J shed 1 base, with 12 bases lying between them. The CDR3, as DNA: TGCAGTGCTAGGGTTCGGCAGGCGAACACTGAAGCTTTCTTT. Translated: CSARVRQANTEAFF.

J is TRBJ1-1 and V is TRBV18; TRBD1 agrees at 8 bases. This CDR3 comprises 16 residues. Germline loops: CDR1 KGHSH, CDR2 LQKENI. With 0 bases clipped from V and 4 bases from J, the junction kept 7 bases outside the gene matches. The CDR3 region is CASSPPGARGLTEAFF. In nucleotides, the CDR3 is TGTGCCAGCTCACCACCGGGCGCCAGGGGGCTCACTGAAGCTTTCTTT.

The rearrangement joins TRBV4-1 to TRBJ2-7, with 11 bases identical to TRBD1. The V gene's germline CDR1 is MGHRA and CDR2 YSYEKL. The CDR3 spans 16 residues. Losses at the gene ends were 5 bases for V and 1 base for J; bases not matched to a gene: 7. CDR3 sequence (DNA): TGCGCCAGCAGCAGAGCAGGGACAGGGGGATCCTACGAGCAGTACTTC. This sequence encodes CASSRAGTGGSYEQYF.